The 6 T cell receptor beta chains below were found in one sample sequenced in a study of cytomegalovirus exposure and HLA in healthy donors. TCRdb's table, derived via immunoSEQ multiplex PCR, lists solely in-frame clones and lacks some. The table shows fewer than 250,000 clones, with approximately 87% occurring only once. The sample was PBMCs. The receptor set was obtained from a man aged 18 to 29 in good health and CMV-seronegative.

The chain links TRBV6-1 to TRBJ1-5; 7 bases are shared with TRBD1. The V gene's germline CDR1 is MNHNS and CDR2 SASEGT. This CDR3 is built from 19 residues. J was trimmed by 2 bases and V by 4 bases; bases with no gene match: 17. The CDR3 protein is CASSAYRGGSVSGNQPQHF. The DNA of the CDR3 is TGTGCCAGCAGTGCGTACAGGGGCGGCAGCGTTTCGGGCAATCAGCCCCAGCATTTT.

Remarks on this clone: Its ends do not fully match the called genes, so a read error is possible. The chain carries TRBV25-1 and TRBJ2-7; D ambiguous. Germline V gene sequence: CDR1 MGHDK, CDR2 SYGVNS. This CDR3 comprises 13 residues. CDR3 amino acids: CASSEQSSYGQYF. In nucleotides, the CDR3 is TGTGCCAGCAGTGAACAAAGCTCCTACGGGCAGTACTTC.

The CDR3 sequence is CAWSERESYEQYF. DNA of the CDR3: TGTGCCTGGAGTGAACGGGAGAGCTACGAGCAGTACTTC. The chain is built from TRBV30 and TRBJ2-7, with D possibly matching TRBD2 (6 bases). The V and J ends lost 1 base and 3 bases respectively, with 10 bases between them. Germline V gene lookup returns CDR1 GTSNPN and CDR2 SVGIG (reference sequence). CDR3 length: 13 residues.

The chain combines TRBV11-2 with TRBJ2-7; D is unclear. CDR1 and CDR2 from the germline V gene are SGHAT and FQNNGV. This CDR3 contains 11 residues. With 6 bases removed from V and 7 bases from J, the gap between germline ends came to 10 bases. The CDR3 nucleotides read TGTGCCAGCAGTCCTAGTTGGGAGCAGTACTTC. Its protein is CASSPSWEQYF.

This chain links TRBV7-9 with TRBJ2-1; D is perhaps TRBD2 (6 bases). Looked up from germline, CDR1 is SEHNR and CDR2 is FQNEAQ (reference sequence). The CDR3 sequence is 16 residues long. Trimming pared 5 bases from V and 6 bases from J, leaving 20 bases between. The CDR3 loop is CASSLEVTSWSNEQFF. DNA of the CDR3: TGTGCCAGCAGCCTAGAGGTGACTAGTTGGTCCAATGAGCAGTTCTTC.

The chain employs TRBV28 and TRBJ1-4, with 8 bases fitting TRBD1. Germline V CDR1 and CDR2: MDHEN, SYDVKM. The trim removed 4 bases at V and 7 bases at J, leaving 8 bases unmatched. The CDR3 runs to 15 residues. The CDR3 is CASSSGQGETEKLFF. The CDR3 region has the DNA TGTGCCAGCAGTTCAGGACAGGGAGAGACTGAAAAACTGTTTTTT.